The clone carrying this TCR beta chain showed up just once. The antigen is unknown. PCR amplification relied on 60 Vbeta primers (plus 13 Jbeta primers). Only in-frame clones appear in the TCRdb table, and some are missing; sequencing was by immunoSEQ multiplex PCR. The sample includes more than 120,000 clones, over 80% seen only once; the top ten take less than 3.5%. The source of the sample is a study of cytomegalovirus exposure and HLA in healthy donors. The overall study: Counted in an early data release were some 81 million unique TCRs from HLA-typed donors. Study outcomes and limitations: Later on, analysis showed that most CMV-associated TCR beta chains appeared to be HLA-restricted. Three chains linked to CMV were shown in vitro to be specific for CMV antigens.

Germline CDR1 SGDLS, CDR2 YYNGEE. This CDR3 has 16 amino acids. Trimming removed 0 bases from V and 8 bases from J; junction bases left unmatched: 8. The receptor comes from a woman in her 30s in good health and CMV-seronegative. The sequencing input was PBMCs. V usage is TRBV9 and J usage is TRBJ1-4, with 9 positions matching TRBD1. Written as DNA, the CDR3 is TGTGCCAGCAGCGTAGGGGCACAGGGGGCCAGGGAAAAACTGTTTTTT. Encoded protein: CASSVGAQGAREKLFF.